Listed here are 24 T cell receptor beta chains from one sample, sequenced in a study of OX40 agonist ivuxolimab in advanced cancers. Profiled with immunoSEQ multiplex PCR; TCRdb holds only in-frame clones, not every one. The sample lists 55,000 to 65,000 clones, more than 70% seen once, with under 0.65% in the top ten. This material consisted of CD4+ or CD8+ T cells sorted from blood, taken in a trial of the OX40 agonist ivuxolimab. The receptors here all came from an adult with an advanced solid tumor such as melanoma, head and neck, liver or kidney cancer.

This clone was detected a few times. CDR3 DNA sequence: TGTGCCAGCAGCCGGGGCCCCCAGTCCGAGCAGTACTTC. Residues: CASSRGPQSEQYF. This chain uses TRBV7-6 with TRBJ2-5, with D tentatively TRBD1 or TRBD2 (5 bases each). The J call may be incorrect, as the DNA end agrees better with TRBJ2-7. The germline gives CDR1 SGHVS, CDR2 FNYEAQ. This CDR3 has 13 residues.

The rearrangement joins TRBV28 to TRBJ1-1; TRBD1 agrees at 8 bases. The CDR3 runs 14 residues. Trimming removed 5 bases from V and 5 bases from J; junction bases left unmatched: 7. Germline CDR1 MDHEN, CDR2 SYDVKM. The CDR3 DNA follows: TGTGCCAGCAGTGACAGGGGTCGGAATACTGAAGCTTTCTTT. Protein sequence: CASSDRGRNTEAFF.

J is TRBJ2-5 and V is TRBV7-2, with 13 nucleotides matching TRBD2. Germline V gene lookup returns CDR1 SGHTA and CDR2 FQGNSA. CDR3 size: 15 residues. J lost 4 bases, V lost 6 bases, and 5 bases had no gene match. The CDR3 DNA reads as TGTGCCAGCAGACGACTAGCGGGAGGAGGAGAGACCCAGTACTTC. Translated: CASRRLAGGGETQYF.

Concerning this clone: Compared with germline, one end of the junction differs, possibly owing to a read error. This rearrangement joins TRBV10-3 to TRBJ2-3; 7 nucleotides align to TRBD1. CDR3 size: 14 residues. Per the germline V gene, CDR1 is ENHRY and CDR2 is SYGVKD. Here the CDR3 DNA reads TGTGCCACCAGTCGACAGGGACGCACAGATACGCAGTATTTT. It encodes CATSRQGRTDTQYF.

This CDR3 reads CASSFHDRPQPQHF. The CDR3 DNA reads TGCGCCAGCAGCTTCCATGACAGGCCACAGCCCCAGCATTTT. The chain links TRBV5-1 to TRBJ1-5, with D perhaps matching TRBD1 (6 bases). The V end lost 2 bases, the J end lost 7 bases, and 13 bases lay between the germline ends. Germline assignment: CDR1 SGHRS and CDR2 YFSETQ. There are 14 residues in the CDR3. The whole variable domain, remainder taken from reference TRBV5-1 and TRBJ1-5, is KAGVTQTPRYLIKTRGQQVTLSCSPISGHRSVSWYQQTPGQGLQFLFEYFSETQRNKGNFPGRFSGRQFSNSRSEMNVSTLELGDSALYLCASSFHDRPQPQHFGDGTRLSIL.

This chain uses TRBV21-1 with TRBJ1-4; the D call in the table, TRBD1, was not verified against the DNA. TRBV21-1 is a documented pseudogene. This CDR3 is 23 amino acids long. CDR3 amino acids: CASSKALSPAHKGCPETNEKLFF. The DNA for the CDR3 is TGTGCCAGCAGCAAAGCGCTCTCCCCGGCGCATAAGGGGTGTCCCGAAACTAATGAAAAACTGTTTTTT.

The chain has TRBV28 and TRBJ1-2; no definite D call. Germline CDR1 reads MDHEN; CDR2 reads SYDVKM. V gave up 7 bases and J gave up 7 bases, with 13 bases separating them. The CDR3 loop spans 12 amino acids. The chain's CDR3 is CASTTARGGYTF. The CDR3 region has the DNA TGTGCCAGCACCACCGCCCGGGGTGGCTACACCTTC.

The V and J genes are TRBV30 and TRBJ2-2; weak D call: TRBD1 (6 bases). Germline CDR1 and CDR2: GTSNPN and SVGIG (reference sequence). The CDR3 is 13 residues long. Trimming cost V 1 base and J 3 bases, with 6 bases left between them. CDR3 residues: CAWSEGDTGELFF. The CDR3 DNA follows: TGTGCCTGGAGTGAGGGGGACACCGGGGAGCTGTTTTTT.

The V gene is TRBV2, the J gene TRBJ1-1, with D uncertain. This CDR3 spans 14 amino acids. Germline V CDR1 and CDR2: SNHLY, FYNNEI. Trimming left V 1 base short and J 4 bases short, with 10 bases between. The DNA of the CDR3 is TGTGCCAGCAGTGAAGAACGGGAGGGCACTGAAGCTTTCTTT. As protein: CASSEEREGTEAFF.

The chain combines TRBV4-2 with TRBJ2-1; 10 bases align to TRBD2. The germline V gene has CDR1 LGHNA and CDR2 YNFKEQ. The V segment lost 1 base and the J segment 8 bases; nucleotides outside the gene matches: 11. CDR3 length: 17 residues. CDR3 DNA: TGTGCCAGCAGCCAAGTAGACCAGCGGGAGGGCCTTGATGAGCAGTTCTTC. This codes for CASSQVDQREGLDEQFF.

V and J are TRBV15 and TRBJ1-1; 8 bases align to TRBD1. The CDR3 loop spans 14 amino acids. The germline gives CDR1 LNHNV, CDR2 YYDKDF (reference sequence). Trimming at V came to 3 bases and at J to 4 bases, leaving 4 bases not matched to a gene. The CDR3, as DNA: TGTGCCACCAGCAGGGACAGGGCGGGCACTGAAGCTTTCTTT. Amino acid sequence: CATSRDRAGTEAFF.

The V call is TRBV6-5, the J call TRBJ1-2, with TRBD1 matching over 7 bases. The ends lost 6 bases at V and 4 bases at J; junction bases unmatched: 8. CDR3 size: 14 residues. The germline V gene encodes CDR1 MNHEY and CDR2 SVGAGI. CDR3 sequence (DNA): TGTGCCAGCAGAGGGGACAGCCTTGGCTATGGCTACACCTTC. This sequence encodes CASRGDSLGYGYTF.

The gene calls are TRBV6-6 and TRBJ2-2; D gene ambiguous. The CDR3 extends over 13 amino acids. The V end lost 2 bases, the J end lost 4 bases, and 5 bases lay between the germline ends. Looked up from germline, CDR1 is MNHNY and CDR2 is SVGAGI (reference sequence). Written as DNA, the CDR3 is TGTGCCAGCAGTTACGTGGGCACCGGGGAGCTGTTTTTT. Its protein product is CASSYVGTGELFF.

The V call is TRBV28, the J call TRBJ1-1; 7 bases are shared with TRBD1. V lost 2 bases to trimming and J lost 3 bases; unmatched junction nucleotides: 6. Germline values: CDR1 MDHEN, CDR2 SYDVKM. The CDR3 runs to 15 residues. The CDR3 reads CASSLTGEGDTEAFF. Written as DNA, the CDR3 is TGTGCCAGCAGTTTAACAGGGGAGGGGGACACTGAAGCTTTCTTT.

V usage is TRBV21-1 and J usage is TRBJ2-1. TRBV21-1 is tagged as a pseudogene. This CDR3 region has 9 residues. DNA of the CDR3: TGTGCCGGACCCGGGGCGTCGTTCTTC. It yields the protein CAGPGASFF.

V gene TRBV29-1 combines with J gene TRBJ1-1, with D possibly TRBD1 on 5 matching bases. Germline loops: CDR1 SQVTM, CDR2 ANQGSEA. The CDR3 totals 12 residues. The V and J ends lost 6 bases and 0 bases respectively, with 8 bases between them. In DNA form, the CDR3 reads TGCAGCGTGGGGGAGCTGAACACTGAAGCTTTCTTT. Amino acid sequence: CSVGELNTEAFF.

The CDR3 reads CSGGTGAAFF. The CDR3 DNA reads TGCAGCGGGGGGACAGGCGCGGCTTTCTTT. The J gene is TRBJ1-1, the V gene TRBV29-1; TRBD1 aligns across 8 bases. Trimming cost V 7 bases and J 11 bases; bases outside gene matches: 6. The CDR3 sequence is 10 residues long. CDR1 and CDR2 (germline): SQVTM, ANQGSEA.

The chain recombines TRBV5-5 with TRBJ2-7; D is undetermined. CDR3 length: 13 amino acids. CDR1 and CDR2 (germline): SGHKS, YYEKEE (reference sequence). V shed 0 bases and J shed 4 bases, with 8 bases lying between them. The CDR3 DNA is TGTGCCAGCAGCTTGGTTGGTCCTTACGAGCAGTACTTC. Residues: CASSLVGPYEQYF.

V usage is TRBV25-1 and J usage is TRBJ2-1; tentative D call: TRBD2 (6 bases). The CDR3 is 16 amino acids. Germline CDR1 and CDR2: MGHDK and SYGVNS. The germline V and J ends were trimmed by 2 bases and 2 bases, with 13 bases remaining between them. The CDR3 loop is CASSEDFGGTYNEQFF. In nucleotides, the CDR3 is TGTGCCAGCAGTGAAGATTTCGGGGGTACCTACAATGAGCAGTTCTTC.

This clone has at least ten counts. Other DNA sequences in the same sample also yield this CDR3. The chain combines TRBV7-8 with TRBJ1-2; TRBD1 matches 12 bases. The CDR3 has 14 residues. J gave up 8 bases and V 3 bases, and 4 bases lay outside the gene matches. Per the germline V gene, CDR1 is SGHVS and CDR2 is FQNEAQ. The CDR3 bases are TGTGCCAGCAGCTTGGGACAGGGGGCTAAGGGCTACACCTTC. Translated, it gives CASSLGQGAKGYTF. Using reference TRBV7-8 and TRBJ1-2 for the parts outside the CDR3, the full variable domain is GAGVSQSPRYKVAKRGQDVALRCDPISGHVSLFWYQQALGQGPEFLTYFQNEAQLDKSGLPSDRFFAERPEGSVSTLKIQRTQQEDSAVYLCASSLGQGAKGYTFGSGTRLTVV.

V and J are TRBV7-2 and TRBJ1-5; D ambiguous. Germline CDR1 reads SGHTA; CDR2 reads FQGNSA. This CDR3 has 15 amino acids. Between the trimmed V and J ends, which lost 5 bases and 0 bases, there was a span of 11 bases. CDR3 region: CASSPGGSSNQPQHF. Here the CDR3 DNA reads TGTGCCAGCAGCCCCGGCGGATCTAGCAATCAGCCCCAGCATTTT.

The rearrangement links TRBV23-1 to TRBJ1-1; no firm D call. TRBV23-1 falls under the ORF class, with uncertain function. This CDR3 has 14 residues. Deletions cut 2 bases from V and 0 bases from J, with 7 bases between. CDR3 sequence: CASSQPEVNTEAFF. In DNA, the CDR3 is TGCGCCAGCAGTCAACCAGAAGTGAACACTGAAGCTTTCTTT.

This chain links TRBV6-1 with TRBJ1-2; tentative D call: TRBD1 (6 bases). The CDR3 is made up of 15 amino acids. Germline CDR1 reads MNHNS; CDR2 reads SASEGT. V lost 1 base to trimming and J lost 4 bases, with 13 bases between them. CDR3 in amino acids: CASSEGGGLGYGYTF. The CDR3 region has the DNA TGTGCCAGCAGTGAAGGAGGGGGGTTGGGCTATGGCTACACCTTC.

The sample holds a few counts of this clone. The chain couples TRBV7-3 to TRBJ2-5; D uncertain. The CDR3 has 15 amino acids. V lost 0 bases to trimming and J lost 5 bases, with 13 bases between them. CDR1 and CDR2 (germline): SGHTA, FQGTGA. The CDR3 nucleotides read TGTGCCAGCAGCTTAACTAACAGCCCCGGGGAGACCCAGTACTTC. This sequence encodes CASSLTNSPGETQYF. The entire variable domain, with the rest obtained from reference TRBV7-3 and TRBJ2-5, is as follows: GAGVSQTPSNKVTEKGKYVELRCDPISGHTALYWYRQSLGQGPEFLIYFQGTGAADDSGLPNDRFFAVRPEGSVSTLKIQRTERGDSAVYLCASSLTNSPGETQYFGPGTRLLVL.